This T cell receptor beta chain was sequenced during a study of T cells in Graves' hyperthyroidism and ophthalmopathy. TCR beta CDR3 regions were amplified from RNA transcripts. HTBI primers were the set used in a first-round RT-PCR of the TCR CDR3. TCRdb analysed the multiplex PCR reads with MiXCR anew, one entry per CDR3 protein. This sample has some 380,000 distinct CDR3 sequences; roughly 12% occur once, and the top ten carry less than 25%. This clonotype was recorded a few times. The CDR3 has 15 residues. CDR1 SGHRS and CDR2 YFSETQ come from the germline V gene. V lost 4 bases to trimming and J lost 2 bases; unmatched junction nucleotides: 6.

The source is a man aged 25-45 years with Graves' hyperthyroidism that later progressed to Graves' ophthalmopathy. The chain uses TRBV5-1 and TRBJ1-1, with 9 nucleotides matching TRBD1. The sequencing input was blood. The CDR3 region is CASSVGQGFNTEAFF. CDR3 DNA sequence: TGCGCCAGCAGCGTGGGACAGGGCTTCAACACTGAAGCTTTCTTT.